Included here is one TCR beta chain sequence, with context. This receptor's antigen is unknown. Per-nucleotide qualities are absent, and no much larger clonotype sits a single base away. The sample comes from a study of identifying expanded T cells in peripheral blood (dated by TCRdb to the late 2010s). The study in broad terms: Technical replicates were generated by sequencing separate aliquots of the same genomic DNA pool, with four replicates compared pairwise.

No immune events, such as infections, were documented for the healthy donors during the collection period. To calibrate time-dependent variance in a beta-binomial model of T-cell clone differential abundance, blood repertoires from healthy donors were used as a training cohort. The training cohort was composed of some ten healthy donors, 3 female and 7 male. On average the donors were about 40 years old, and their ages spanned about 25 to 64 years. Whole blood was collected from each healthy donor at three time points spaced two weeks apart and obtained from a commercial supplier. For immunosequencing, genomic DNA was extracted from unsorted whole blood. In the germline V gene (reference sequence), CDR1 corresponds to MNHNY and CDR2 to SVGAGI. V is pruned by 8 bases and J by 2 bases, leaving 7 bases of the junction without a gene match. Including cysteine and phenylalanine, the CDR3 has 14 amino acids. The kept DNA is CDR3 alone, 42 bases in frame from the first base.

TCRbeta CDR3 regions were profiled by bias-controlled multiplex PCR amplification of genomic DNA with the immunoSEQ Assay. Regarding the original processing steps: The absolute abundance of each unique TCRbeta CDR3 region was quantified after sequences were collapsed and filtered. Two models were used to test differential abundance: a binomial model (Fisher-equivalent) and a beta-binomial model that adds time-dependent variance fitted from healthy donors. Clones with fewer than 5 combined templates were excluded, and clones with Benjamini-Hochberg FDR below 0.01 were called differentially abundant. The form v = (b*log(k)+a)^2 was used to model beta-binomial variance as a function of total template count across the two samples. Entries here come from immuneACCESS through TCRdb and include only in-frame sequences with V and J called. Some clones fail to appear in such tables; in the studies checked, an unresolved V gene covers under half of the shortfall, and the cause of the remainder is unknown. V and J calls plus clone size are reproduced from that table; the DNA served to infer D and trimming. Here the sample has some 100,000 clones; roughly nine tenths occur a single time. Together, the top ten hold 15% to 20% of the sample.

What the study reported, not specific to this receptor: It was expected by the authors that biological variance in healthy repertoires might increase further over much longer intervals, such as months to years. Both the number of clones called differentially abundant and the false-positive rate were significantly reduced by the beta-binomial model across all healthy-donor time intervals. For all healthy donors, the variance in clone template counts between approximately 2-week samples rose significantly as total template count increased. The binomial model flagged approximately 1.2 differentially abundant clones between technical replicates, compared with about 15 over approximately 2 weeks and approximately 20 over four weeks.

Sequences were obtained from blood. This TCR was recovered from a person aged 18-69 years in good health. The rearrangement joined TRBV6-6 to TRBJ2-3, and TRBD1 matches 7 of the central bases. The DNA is TGTGCCAGCGGTGGACAGGTGACCACAGATACGCAGTATTTT. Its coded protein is CASGGQVTTDTQYF.